This entry features one T cell receptor (beta chain) sequence. Its cognate antigen is unknown. This CDR3 has 14 amino acids. Germline V lookup: CDR1 GTSNPN, CDR2 SVGIG (reference sequence). This sample is drawn from a study of Graves' ophthalmopathy and Graves' hyperthyroidism. Study-level findings and limits: Blood also contained most of the expanded thyroid clonotypes above 0.001 frequency.

Clinical symptoms, serum thyroxine, TRAb, thyroid ultrasound and orbital computed tomography were relied on for diagnosis. The sequenced template was RNA, covering the TCR beta CDR3 region. After a first-round RT-PCR with HTBI primers, a second-round multiplex PCR was run. Each CDR3 protein is one row after TCRdb ran MiXCR on the multiplex PCR reads. The data show hundreds of thousands of distinct CDR3 sequences, roughly 21% seen once. Sample: peripheral blood. The clonotype originates from a woman aged 18-35 years with stable Graves' hyperthyroidism. V gene TRBV30 combines with J gene TRBJ2-5; tentatively, D is TRBD2 (5 bases). CDR3 nucleotides: TGTGCGGTTAGACGGGGTGGGTACCAAGAGACCCAGTACTTC. Translated: CAVRRGGYQETQYF.